Included here is one T cell receptor (beta chain) sequence, with context. This sample is part of a study of blood T cell repertoires in COVID-19. Generated by immunoSEQ multiplex PCR, the TCRdb table keeps only in-frame clones and is missing some. Of approximately 140,000 clones listed, about 83% were seen once; the top ten hold under 7%. Germline V gives CDR1 SEHNR, CDR2 FQNEAQ (reference sequence). V was pared by 1 base and J by 4 bases, with 5 bases of the junction left unmatched. The CDR3 covers 16 residues. This clonotype was sampled from a woman aged 45-65 years who had been exposed to COVID-19. Sequenced: PBMCs or T cells enriched from blood (not recorded which). V is TRBV7-9 and J is TRBJ2-2, with 8 nucleotides matching TRBD1. Here the CDR3 reads CASSLVDRDFTGELFF. CDR3 nucleotides: TGTGCCAGCAGCTTAGTGGACAGGGATTTCACCGGGGAGCTGTTTTTT.